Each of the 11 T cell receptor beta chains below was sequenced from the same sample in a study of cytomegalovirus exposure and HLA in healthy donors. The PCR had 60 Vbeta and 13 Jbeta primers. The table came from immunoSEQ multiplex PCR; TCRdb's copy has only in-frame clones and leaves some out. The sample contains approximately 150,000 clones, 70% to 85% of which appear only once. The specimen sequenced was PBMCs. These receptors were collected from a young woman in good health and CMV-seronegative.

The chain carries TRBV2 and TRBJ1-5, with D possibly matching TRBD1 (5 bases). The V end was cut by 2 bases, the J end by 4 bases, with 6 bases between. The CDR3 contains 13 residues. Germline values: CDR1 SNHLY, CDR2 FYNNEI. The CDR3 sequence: CASSEQGNQPQHF. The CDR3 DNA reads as TGTGCCAGCAGTGAACAGGGTAATCAGCCCCAGCATTTT.

In nucleotides, the CDR3 is TGTGCCAGCAGCTTAGGGGGAGGCGAGACCCAGTACTTC. The encoded protein is CASSLGGGETQYF. V is TRBV11-1 and J is TRBJ2-5, with D perhaps matching TRBD2 (6 bases). The length of the CDR3 is 13 residues. Germline V gene lookup returns CDR1 SGHAT and CDR2 FQDESV (reference sequence). V was trimmed by 1 base and J by 5 bases, leaving 8 bases between them.

The CDR3 loop is CASSYGQGFYTEAFF. The CDR3 DNA is TGTGCCAGCAGTTACGGACAGGGTTTTTACACTGAAGCTTTCTTT. The chain couples TRBV6-5 to TRBJ1-1, with 8 bases aligning to TRBD1. This CDR3 comprises 15 residues. J gave up 3 bases and V 2 bases, and 5 bases lay outside the gene matches. CDR1 is MNHEY, CDR2 SVGAGI, per germline.

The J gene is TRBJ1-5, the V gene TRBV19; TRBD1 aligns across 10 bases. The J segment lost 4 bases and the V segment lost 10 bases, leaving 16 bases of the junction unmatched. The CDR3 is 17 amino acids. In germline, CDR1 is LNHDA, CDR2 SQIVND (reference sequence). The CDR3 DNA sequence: TGTGCCACCCTTTCCGGGACAGGGGTTATTGGGAATCAGCCCCAGCATTTT. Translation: CATLSGTGVIGNQPQHF.

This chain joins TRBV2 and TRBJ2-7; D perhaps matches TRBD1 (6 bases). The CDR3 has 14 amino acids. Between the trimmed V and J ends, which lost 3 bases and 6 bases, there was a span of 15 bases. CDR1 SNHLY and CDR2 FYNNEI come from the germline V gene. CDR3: CASSEEEEGVEQYF. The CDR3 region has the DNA TGTGCCAGCAGTGAGGAGGAAGAGGGGGTCGAGCAGTACTTC.

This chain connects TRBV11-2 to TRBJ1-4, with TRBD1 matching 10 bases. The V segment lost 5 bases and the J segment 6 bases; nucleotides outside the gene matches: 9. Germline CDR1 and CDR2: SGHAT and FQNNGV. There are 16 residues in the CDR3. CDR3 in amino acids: CASSPGQGVRHEKLFF. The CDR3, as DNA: TGTGCCAGCAGCCCAGGACAGGGGGTTCGACATGAAAAACTGTTTTTT.

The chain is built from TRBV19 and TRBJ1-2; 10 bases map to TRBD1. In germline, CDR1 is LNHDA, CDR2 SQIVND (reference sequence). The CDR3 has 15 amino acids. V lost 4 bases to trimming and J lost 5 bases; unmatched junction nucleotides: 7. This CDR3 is CASSTSGTGVYGYTF. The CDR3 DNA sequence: TGTGCCAGTAGTACTTCCGGGACAGGGGTTTATGGCTACACCTTC.

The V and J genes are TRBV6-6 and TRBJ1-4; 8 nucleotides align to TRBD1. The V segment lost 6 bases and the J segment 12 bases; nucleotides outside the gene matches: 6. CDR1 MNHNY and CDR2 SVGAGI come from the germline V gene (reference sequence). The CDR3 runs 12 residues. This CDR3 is CASSQTGEELFF. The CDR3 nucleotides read TGTGCCAGCAGCCAGACAGGGGAGGAACTGTTTTTT.

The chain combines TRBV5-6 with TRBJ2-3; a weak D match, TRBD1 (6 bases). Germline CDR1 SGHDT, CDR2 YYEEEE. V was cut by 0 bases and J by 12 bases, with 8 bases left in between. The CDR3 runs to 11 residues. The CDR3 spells CASSLDRDQYF. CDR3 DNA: TGTGCCAGCAGCTTGGACAGGGATCAGTATTTT.

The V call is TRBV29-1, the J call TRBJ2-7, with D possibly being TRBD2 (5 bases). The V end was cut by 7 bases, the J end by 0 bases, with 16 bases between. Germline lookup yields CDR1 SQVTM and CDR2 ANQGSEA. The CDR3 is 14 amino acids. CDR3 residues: CSARDGGPSYEQYF. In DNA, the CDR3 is TGCAGCGCCCGGGATGGAGGTCCCTCCTACGAGCAGTACTTC.

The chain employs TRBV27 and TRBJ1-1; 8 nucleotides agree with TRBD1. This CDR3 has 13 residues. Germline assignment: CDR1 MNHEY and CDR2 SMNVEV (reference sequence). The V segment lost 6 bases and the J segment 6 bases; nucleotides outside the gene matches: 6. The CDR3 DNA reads TGTGCCAGCAGGAGACAGGGGACCCCTGAAGCTTTCTTT. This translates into CASRRQGTPEAFF.